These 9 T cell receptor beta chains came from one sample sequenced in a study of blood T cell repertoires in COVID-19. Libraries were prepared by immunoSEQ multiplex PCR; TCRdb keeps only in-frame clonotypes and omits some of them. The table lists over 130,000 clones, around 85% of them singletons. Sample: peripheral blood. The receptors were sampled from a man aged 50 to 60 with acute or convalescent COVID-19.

The CDR3 nucleotides are TGTGCCACCTCATCGGCGGATCTCTCCTACAATGAGCAGTTCTTC. Its protein is CATSSADLSYNEQFF. The rearrangement links TRBV19 to TRBJ2-1; no reliable D call. The CDR3 extends over 15 amino acids. The V and J ends lost 10 bases and 0 bases respectively, with 16 bases between them. Per germline, CDR1 LNHDA and CDR2 SQIVND (reference sequence).

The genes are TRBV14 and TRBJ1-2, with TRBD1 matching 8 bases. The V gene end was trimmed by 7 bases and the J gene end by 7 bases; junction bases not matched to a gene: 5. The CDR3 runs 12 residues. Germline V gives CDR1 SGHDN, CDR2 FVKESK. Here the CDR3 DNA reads TGTGCCAGCACCCGAGACAGGGGTGGCTACACCTTC. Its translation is CASTRDRGGYTF. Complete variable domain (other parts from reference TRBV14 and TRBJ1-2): EAGVTQFPSHSVIEKGQTVTLRCDPISGHDNLYWYRRVMGKEIKFLLHFVKESKQDESGMPNNRFLAERTGGTYSTLKVQPAELEDSGVYFCASTRDRGGYTFGSGTRLTVV.

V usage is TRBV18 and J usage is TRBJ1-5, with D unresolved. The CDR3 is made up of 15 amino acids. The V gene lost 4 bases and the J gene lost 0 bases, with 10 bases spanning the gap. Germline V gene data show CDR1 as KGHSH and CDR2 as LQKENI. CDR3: CASSLGPYSNQPQHF. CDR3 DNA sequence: TGTGCCAGCTCACTGGGCCCCTATAGCAATCAGCCCCAGCATTTT. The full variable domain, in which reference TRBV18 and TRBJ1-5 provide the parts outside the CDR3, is NAGVMQNPRHLVRRRGQEARLRCSPMKGHSHVYWYRQLPEEGLKFMVYLQKENIIDESGMPKERFSAEFPKEGPSILRIQQVVRGDSAAYFCASSLGPYSNQPQHFGDGTRLSIL.

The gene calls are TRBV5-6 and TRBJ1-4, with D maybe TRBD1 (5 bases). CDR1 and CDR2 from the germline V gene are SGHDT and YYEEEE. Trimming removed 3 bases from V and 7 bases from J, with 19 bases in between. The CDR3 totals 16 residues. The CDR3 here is CASSSFGGDISEKLFF. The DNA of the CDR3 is TGTGCCAGCAGCTCATTCGGGGGAGACATTAGTGAAAAACTGTTTTTT. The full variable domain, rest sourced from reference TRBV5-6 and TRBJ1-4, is DAGVTQSPTHLIKTRGQQVTLRCSPKSGHDTVSWYQQALGQGPQFIFQYYEEEERQRGNFPDRFSGHQFPNYSSELNVNALLLGDSALYLCASSSFGGDISEKLFFGSGTQLSVL.

Here the CDR3 reads CASSKGTRVGELFF. CDR3 sequence (DNA): TGTGCCAGCAGCAAAGGGACCAGGGTCGGGGAGCTGTTTTTT. The chain links TRBV21-1 to TRBJ2-2; TRBD1 reflects the table's D call only, with no check against the DNA. TRBV21-1 is a pseudogene segment. The CDR3 runs to 14 residues.

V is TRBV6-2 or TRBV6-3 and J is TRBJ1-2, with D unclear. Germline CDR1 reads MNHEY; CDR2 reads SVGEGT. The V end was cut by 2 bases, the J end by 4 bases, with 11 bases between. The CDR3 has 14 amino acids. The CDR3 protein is CASSYRRDSYGYTF. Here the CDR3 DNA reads TGTGCCAGCAGTTACCGGCGGGATTCCTATGGCTACACCTTC.

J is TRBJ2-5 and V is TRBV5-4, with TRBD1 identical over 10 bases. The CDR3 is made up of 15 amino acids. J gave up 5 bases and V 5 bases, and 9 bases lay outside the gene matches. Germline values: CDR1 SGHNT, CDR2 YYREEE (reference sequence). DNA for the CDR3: TGTGCCAGCAGAGCCGACAGGGGGCTGTGGGAGACCCAGTACTTC. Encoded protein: CASRADRGLWETQYF.

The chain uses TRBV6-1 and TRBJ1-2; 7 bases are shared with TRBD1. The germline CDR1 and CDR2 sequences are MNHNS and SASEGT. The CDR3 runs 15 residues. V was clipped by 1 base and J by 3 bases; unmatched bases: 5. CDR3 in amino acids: CASSEGHGQDYGYTF. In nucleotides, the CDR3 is TGTGCCAGCAGTGAAGGTCATGGACAGGACTATGGCTACACCTTC.

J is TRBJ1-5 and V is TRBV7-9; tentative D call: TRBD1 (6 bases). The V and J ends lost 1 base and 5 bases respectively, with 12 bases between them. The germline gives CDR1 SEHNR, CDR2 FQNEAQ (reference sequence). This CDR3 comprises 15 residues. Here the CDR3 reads CASSLDWGRDQPQHF. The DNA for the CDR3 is TGTGCCAGCAGCTTAGATTGGGGGCGCGATCAGCCCCAGCATTTT.